This section outlines one T cell receptor beta chain sequence together with its context. Its target is not known. These data belong to a study of shared clonotypes between healthy human individuals. An assay was performed, and its level was deep. Only in-frame clones appear in the TCRdb table, and some are missing; sequencing was by immunoSEQ multiplex PCR. In the table there are under 2,000,000 clones, over 85% of which are singletons. Study-wide findings and caveats: All-four-donor shared clonotypes had higher generation probabilities than non-shared clonotypes did.

Germline CDR1 SGHAT, CDR2 FQDESV (reference sequence). The J segment lost 6 bases and the V segment lost 3 bases, leaving 13 bases of the junction unmatched. CDR3 length: 19 residues. Naive CD8 populations comprised CD45RO-negative cells positively selected for CCR7, excluding terminally differentiated effector memory CD45RA+ cells. Material for sequencing was naive CD8+ T cells sorted from blood. The chain joins TRBV11-1 to TRBJ2-1; TRBD2 agrees at 14 bases. The source of this sequence is a man between 18 and 35 years old in good health. CDR3 in amino acids: CASSFSYSWTSGGTNEQFF. In DNA, the CDR3 is TGTGCCAGCAGCTTTTCCTACTCCTGGACTAGCGGGGGGACCAATGAGCAGTTCTTC.